The 27 T cell receptor beta chains below were found in one sample sequenced in a study of breast tumors, draining lymph nodes, adjacent tissues. TCRdb itself ran the multiplex PCR reads through MiXCR, one entry per CDR3 protein. Of approximately 230,000 distinct CDR3 sequences listed, less than 40% are singletons. The lymph nodes were axillary draining lymph nodes from breast cancer patients. Input material: axillary lymph node tissue. The receptors stem from a female donor with breast cancer. Some clones in this sample may be carry-over from other donors' samples.

Notes on this clonotype: A much larger clone is a single base away; this may be a read error. The chain is built from TRBV9 and TRBJ2-5; 8 bases map to TRBD2. CDR1 SGDLS and CDR2 YYNGEE come from the germline V gene. The CDR3 consists of 15 residues. This CDR3 is CASSVRGGQGETPYF. In DNA, the CDR3 is TGTGCCAGCAGCGTCCGGGGGGGACAAGGGGAGACCCCGTACTTC.

This clonotype has at least ten counts. The CDR3 spells CASSTDTSGYTF. The CDR3 coding sequence is TGTGCCAGTAGTACAGATACCAGTGGCTACACCTTC. The rearrangement joins TRBV19 to TRBJ1-2; no clear D gene. Germline V lookup: CDR1 LNHDA, CDR2 SQIVND (reference sequence). The CDR3 has 12 residues. With 4 bases removed from V and 7 bases from J, the gap between germline ends came to 10 bases. Looking up the rest from reference TRBV19 and TRBJ1-2 gives the full variable domain: DGGITQSPKYLFRKEGQNVTLSCEQNLNHDAMYWYRQDPGQGLRLIYYSQIVNDFQKGDIAEGYSVSREKKESFPLTVTSAQKNPTAFYLCASSTDTSGYTFGSGTRLTVV.

This clonotype was recorded a few times. This chain links TRBV4-1 with TRBJ2-4; TRBD2 agrees at 7 bases. Per germline, CDR1 MGHRA and CDR2 YSYEKL. V was clipped by 0 bases and J by 6 bases; unmatched bases: 5. This CDR3 has 15 amino acids. The CDR3 DNA sequence: TGCGCCAGCAGCCAAGATAGGTCTAGCGGAAACATTCAGTACTTC. This codes for CASSQDRSSGNIQYF.

Points on this clonotype: The junction differs from germline at one of its ends, possibly a read error. The J gene is TRBJ2-7, the V gene TRBV24-1, with D maybe TRBD1 (6 bases). The V gene's germline CDR1 is KGHDR and CDR2 SFDVKD. This CDR3 comprises 15 residues. This CDR3 reads CVTSESQTGLNEQYF. The CDR3 DNA reads as TGTGTCACCAGTGAGTCCCAAACAGGGCTCAACGAGCAGTACTTT.

This clonotype came up many times. The J gene is TRBJ2-3, the V gene TRBV7-9; 8 nucleotides line up with TRBD1. In germline, CDR1 is SEHNR, CDR2 FQNEAQ (reference sequence). The length of the CDR3 is 15 residues. The V segment lost 5 bases and the J segment 3 bases; nucleotides outside the gene matches: 7. The CDR3 protein is CASSPPGGLTDTQYF. In DNA, the CDR3 is TGTGCCAGCAGCCCCCCAGGGGGCTTGACAGATACGCAGTATTTT.

This chain connects TRBV29-1 to TRBJ1-4, with D possibly matching TRBD1 (5 bases). This CDR3 is 15 amino acids long. CDR1 is SQVTM, CDR2 ANQGSEA, per germline. Deletions cut 5 bases from V and 6 bases from J, with 19 bases between. CDR3 sequence (DNA): TGCAGCGTTCGCGTTGGGGGTCAGGGAGATGAAAAACTGTTTTTT. Amino acids: CSVRVGGQGDEKLFF.

The V call is TRBV7-3, the J call TRBJ2-3; a weak D match, TRBD1 (5 bases). The V end lost 4 bases, the J end lost 2 bases, and 13 bases lay between the germline ends. The CDR3 extends over 15 amino acids. Germline V gene sequence: CDR1 SGHTA, CDR2 FQGTGA. The CDR3 region is CASSWKGRVTDTQYF. The CDR3 DNA is TGTGCCAGCAGCTGGAAGGGCAGGGTCACAGATACGCAGTATTTT.

Many counts were recorded for this clonotype. The V call is TRBV5-4, the J call TRBJ2-3; 11 bases line up with TRBD1. V lost 0 bases to trimming and J lost 4 bases; unmatched junction nucleotides: 1. The V gene's germline CDR1 is SGHNT and CDR2 YYREEE (reference sequence). CDR3 length: 15 residues. This CDR3 reads CASSLEGQGADTQYF. For the CDR3, the DNA is TGTGCCAGCAGCTTGGAGGGACAGGGGGCAGATACGCAGTATTTT.

This clonotype was seen at least ten times. The V and J genes are TRBV20-1 and TRBJ2-7; possibly TRBD2 for D (7 bases). Per germline, CDR1 DFQATT and CDR2 SNEGSKA (reference sequence). Trimming shortened V by 5 bases and J by 7 bases, and 18 bases separated the two germline ends. CDR3 length: 13 residues. The CDR3 spells CSARLGGPGEQYF. CDR3 in DNA: TGCAGTGCTCGCCTGGGGGGGCCGGGGGAGCAGTACTTC.

In this sample, this clonotype turned up many times. This rearrangement joins TRBV20-1 to TRBJ1-3; 9 bases are shared with TRBD1. In germline, CDR1 is DFQATT, CDR2 SNEGSKA (reference sequence). CDR3 length equals 14 residues. V gave up 6 bases and J gave up 6 bases; unmatched junction bases: 9. CDR3 amino acids: CSAPGTGLLNTIYF. DNA for the CDR3: TGCAGTGCCCCCGGGACAGGGCTTTTAAACACCATATATTTT.

There are many counts of this clonotype. The gene calls are TRBV5-4 and TRBJ2-3; D is perhaps TRBD1 (6 bases). CDR3 length: 13 amino acids. Germline values: CDR1 SGHNT, CDR2 YYREEE (reference sequence). V was shortened by 5 bases and J by 4 bases, with 11 bases between the two germline ends. This chain's CDR3 is CASRLDRSDTQYF. CDR3 sequence (DNA): TGTGCCAGCAGGCTAGACAGGTCAGATACGCAGTATTTT. Filled out from reference TRBV5-4 and TRBJ2-3, the complete variable domain reads ETGVTQSPTHLIKTRGQQVTLRCSSQSGHNTVSWYQQALGQGPQFIFQYYREEENGRGNFPPRFSGLQFPNYSSELNVNALELDDSALYLCASRLDRSDTQYFGPGTRLTVL.

This clonotype was observed at least ten times. A much more abundant neighbour one base away suggests this may be a read error. The final CDR3 position lacks the conserved phenylalanine or tryptophan, pointing to a likely read error. This rearrangement joins TRBV19 to TRBJ2-6; tentatively, D is TRBD1 (5 bases). The CDR3 sequence is 16 residues long. CDR1 and CDR2 from the germline V gene are LNHDA and SQIVND (reference sequence). V shed 6 bases and J shed 0 bases, with 12 bases lying between them. The CDR3: CASRRQGTSGANVLTS. CDR3 nucleotides: TGTGCCAGTAGGCGTCAGGGTACCTCTGGGGCCAACGTCCTGACTTCC.

In regard to this clonotype: Being one base from a much bigger clone, this may be a read error. The chain combines TRBV6-1 with TRBJ1-2; perhaps TRBD1 as D (5 bases). Between the trimmed V and J ends, which lost 5 bases and 3 bases, there was a span of 16 bases. Germline CDR1 is MNHNS and CDR2 is SASEGT. The CDR3 length is 15 residues. CDR3 DNA: TGTGCCAGCAGTCAATGGTTACAGGAACACTATGGCTACACCTTC. It yields the protein CASSQWLQEHYGYTF.

Many counts were recorded for this clonotype. V is TRBV5-1 and J is TRBJ2-7; 13 bases align to TRBD2. After removal of 4 bases from V and 3 bases from J, the junction contained 4 bases not matched to a gene. The CDR3 sequence is 15 residues long. CDR1 is SGHRS and CDR2 is YFSETQ in the germline V gene. The CDR3 loop is CASSNGTSGIYEQYF. The CDR3 DNA sequence: TGCGCCAGCAGCAACGGGACTAGCGGGATCTACGAGCAGTACTTC.

This clonotype was counted a few times. The rearrangement links TRBV6-1 to TRBJ2-7; 7 bases align to TRBD2. The CDR3 contains 15 residues. V gave up 5 bases and J gave up 0 bases; unmatched junction bases: 7. Germline CDR1 and CDR2: MNHNS and SASEGT. CDR3 residues: CASSPRGGGSYEQYF. CDR3 bases: TGTGCCAGCAGTCCTCGGGGCGGGGGCTCCTACGAGCAGTACTTC.

This clonotype was detected ten times or more. The chain joins TRBV5-4 to TRBJ1-2; a possible D gene is TRBD1 (6 bases). This CDR3 region has 18 residues. V dropped 6 bases and J dropped 4 bases, with 28 bases sitting between them. The V gene's germline CDR1 is SGHNT and CDR2 YYREEE (reference sequence). CDR3 protein: CASTPRGGGRMESYGYTF. CDR3 sequence (DNA): TGTGCCAGCACCCCGAGGGGCGGGGGGCGGATGGAAAGCTATGGCTACACCTTC.

This clonotype was counted at least ten times. J is TRBJ2-1 and V is TRBV14; no clear D gene. The germline V gene encodes CDR1 SGHDN and CDR2 FVKESK. The CDR3 extends over 12 amino acids. V dropped 8 bases and J dropped 5 bases, with 10 bases sitting between them. CDR3 residues: CASRPSHNEQFF. For the CDR3, the DNA is TGTGCCAGCCGACCTTCCCACAATGAGCAGTTCTTC.

Ten or more counts support this clonotype. This chain connects TRBV5-5 to TRBJ2-5, with 12 bases fitting TRBD2. This CDR3 is built from 15 residues. The V gene's germline CDR1 is SGHKS and CDR2 YYEKEE (reference sequence). The junction had 5 bases not matched to a gene; V was cut back by 4 bases and J by 4 bases. CDR3 in amino acids: CASSLRLAGVETQYF. In DNA, the CDR3 is TGTGCCAGCAGCCTCAGACTAGCGGGAGTAGAGACCCAGTACTTC.

This clonotype has a count of ten or more. The chain uses TRBV15 and TRBJ1-2, with D possibly TRBD1 on 6 matching bases. CDR1 and CDR2 (germline): LNHNV, YYDKDF (reference sequence). The CDR3 is 14 amino acids. Trimming stripped 3 bases from V and 4 bases from J, with 12 bases between. The chain's CDR3 is CATSSPGTSYGYTF. The CDR3 DNA follows: TGTGCCACCAGCAGTCCCGGGACATCCTATGGCTACACCTTC.

This clonotype was observed a single time. Being one base from a much bigger clone, this may be a read error. Since no conserved phenylalanine or tryptophan closes the CDR3, a read error is the likely cause. The V call is TRBV19, the J call TRBJ2-3; 9 positions agree with TRBD2. Germline values: CDR1 LNHDA, CDR2 SQIVND (reference sequence). The CDR3 extends over 15 amino acids. V trimming: 5 bases; J trimming: 11 bases; junction bases outside the gene matches: 14. The CDR3 nucleotides are TGTGCCAGTAGTCATCGGGGGGTAGCGGGGGTGGAGCAGTATCTT. This sequence encodes CASSHRGVAGVEQYL.

The chain uses TRBV4-1 and TRBJ2-3, with 10 nucleotides matching TRBD2. V lost 0 bases and J lost 6; bases outside the gene matches: 9. Germline V gene lookup returns CDR1 MGHRA and CDR2 YSYEKL. CDR3 length: 17 residues. CDR3 sequence: CASSQDWASGRSDTQYF. In DNA form, the CDR3 reads TGCGCCAGCAGCCAAGATTGGGCTAGCGGGAGAAGCGATACGCAGTATTTT.

There are many counts of this clonotype. The chain combines TRBV10-2 with TRBJ1-5, with D maybe TRBD1 (5 bases). The CDR3 runs 14 residues. Germline V gene lookup returns CDR1 WSHSY and CDR2 SAAADI. The V and J ends lost 2 bases and 2 bases respectively, with 7 bases between them. The CDR3 region is CASSEGAGNQPQHF. The DNA for the CDR3 is TGCGCCAGCAGTGAGGGGGCGGGCAATCAGCCCCAGCATTTT.

The CDR3, as DNA: TGCGCCAGCAGCGGACTAGCGGGAGTGGACCCCACAGATACGCAGTATTTT. It yields the protein CASSGLAGVDPTDTQYF. This rearrangement joins TRBV4-3 to TRBJ2-3, with 13 bases identical to TRBD2. The junction had 7 bases not matched to a gene; V was cut back by 5 bases and J by 2 bases. The CDR3 extends over 17 amino acids. Germline CDR1 and CDR2: LGHNA and YSLEER.

This clonotype was seen at least ten times. The gene calls are TRBV20-1 and TRBJ2-1, with TRBD2 matching 9 bases. Germline V gene lookup returns CDR1 DFQATT and CDR2 SNEGSKA (reference sequence). The CDR3 has 15 residues. J gave up 6 bases and V 5 bases, and 11 bases lay outside the gene matches. In DNA form, the CDR3 reads TGCAGTGCTCCAACCGGGACTAGCTGGTCCAATGAGCAGTTCTTC. Its protein product is CSAPTGTSWSNEQFF.

CDR3 protein: CASSPPDRGDTIYF. The DNA for the CDR3 is TGTGCCAGCAGCCCTCCGGACAGGGGAGACACCATATATTTT. The chain carries TRBV9 and TRBJ1-3, with TRBD1 matching 9 bases. With 4 bases clipped from V and 8 bases from J, the junction kept 7 bases outside the gene matches. The CDR3 loop spans 14 amino acids. Per the germline V gene, CDR1 is SGDLS and CDR2 is YYNGEE.

This clonotype was recorded at least ten times. The chain links TRBV7-6 to TRBJ1-2; unclear D gene. Trimming left V 1 base short and J 4 bases short, with 10 bases between. This CDR3 contains 14 residues. Per germline, CDR1 SGHVS and CDR2 FNYEAQ. The CDR3 sequence: CASSLEVTGYGYTF. The CDR3 region has the DNA TGTGCCAGCAGCTTAGAGGTTACCGGCTATGGCTACACCTTC.

The table lists this clonotype with a few counts. This may arise from a read error, as a much more abundant clone is one base away. V usage is TRBV12-3 or TRBV12-4 and J usage is TRBJ1-5; D uncertain. The CDR3 contains 14 residues. V was shortened by 3 bases and J by 6 bases, with 12 bases between the two germline ends. This chain's CDR3 is CASSFADGFQPQHF. CDR3 nucleotide sequence: TGTGCCAGCAGTTTCGCAGACGGGTTTCAGCCCCAGCATTTT.